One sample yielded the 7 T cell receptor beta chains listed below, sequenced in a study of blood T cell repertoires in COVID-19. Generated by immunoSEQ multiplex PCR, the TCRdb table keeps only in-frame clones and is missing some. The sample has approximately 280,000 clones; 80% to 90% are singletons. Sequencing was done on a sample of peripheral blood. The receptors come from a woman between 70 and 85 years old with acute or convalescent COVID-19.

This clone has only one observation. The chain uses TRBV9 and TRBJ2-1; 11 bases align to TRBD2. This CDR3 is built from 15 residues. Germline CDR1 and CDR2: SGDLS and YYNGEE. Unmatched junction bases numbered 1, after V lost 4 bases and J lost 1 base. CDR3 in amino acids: CASSPSGGSYNEQFF. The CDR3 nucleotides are TGTGCCAGCAGCCCTAGCGGGGGGTCCTACAATGAGCAGTTCTTC.

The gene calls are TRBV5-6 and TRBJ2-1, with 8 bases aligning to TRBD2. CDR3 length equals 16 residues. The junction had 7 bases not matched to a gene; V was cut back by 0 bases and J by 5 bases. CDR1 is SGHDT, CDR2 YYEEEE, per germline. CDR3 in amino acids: CASSLAGGGTDNEQFF. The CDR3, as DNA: TGTGCCAGCAGCTTGGCAGGCGGGGGGACGGACAATGAGCAGTTCTTC.

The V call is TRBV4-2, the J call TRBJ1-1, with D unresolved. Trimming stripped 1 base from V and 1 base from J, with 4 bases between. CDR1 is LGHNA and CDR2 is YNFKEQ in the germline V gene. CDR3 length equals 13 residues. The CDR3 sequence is CASSQAGNTEAFF. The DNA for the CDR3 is TGTGCCAGCAGCCAAGCGGGGAACACTGAAGCTTTCTTT.

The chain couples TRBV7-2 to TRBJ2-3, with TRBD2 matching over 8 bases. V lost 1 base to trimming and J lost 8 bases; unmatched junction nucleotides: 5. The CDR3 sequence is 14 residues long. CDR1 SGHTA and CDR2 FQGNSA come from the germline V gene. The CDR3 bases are TGTGCCAGCAGCTTAGAGGGTACTAGCGGTACGCAGTATTTT. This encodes CASSLEGTSGTQYF.

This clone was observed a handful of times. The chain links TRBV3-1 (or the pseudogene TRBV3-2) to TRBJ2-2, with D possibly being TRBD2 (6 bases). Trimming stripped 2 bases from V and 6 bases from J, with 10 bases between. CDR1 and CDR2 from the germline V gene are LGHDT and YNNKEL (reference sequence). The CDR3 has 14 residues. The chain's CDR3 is CASSQRGKAGELFF. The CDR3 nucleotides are TGTGCCAGCAGCCAACGGGGGAAGGCCGGGGAGCTGTTTTTT.

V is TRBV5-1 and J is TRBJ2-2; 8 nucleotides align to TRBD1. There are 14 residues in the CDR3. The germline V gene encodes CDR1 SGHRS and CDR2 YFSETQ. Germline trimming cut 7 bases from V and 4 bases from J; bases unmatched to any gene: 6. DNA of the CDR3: TGCGCCAGCGGACAGGGATCGTCCACCGGGGAGCTGTTTTTT. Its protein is CASGQGSSTGELFF.

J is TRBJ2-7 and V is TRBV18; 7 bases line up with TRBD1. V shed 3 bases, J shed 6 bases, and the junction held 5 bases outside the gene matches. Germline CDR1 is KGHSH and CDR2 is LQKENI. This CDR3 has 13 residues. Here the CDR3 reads CASSPDRSGEQYF. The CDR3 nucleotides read TGTGCCAGCTCACCGGACAGGTCGGGCGAGCAGTACTTC.